These 9 T cell receptor beta chains came from one sample sequenced in a study of T cell responses to AZD1222 COVID-19 vaccine. The method was immunoSEQ multiplex PCR; TCRdb's version includes in-frame clones alone and lacks a portion of them. The sample lists approximately 140,000 clones; over 90% were seen once. Material: peripheral blood, obtained on day 0 of AZD1222 vaccination. Receptor source: an adult in good health.

The chain links TRBV27 to TRBJ2-7; D gene uncertain. The germline V gene encodes CDR1 MNHEY and CDR2 SMNVEV (reference sequence). The CDR3 loop spans 13 amino acids. Trimming left V 2 bases short and J 5 bases short, with 10 bases between. CDR3 amino acids: CASSLSRLNEQYF. CDR3 in DNA: TGTGCCAGCAGTTTAAGCAGATTAAACGAGCAGTACTTC.

This clone was seen once. The chain joins TRBV24-1 to TRBJ2-3; TRBD2 aligns across 14 bases. Trimming cost V 4 bases and J 5 bases; bases outside gene matches: 10. CDR3 size: 18 residues. Germline V gene data show CDR1 as KGHDR and CDR2 as SFDVKD. CDR3 sequence reads: CATSEGSGLAGEEDTQYF. As DNA, the CDR3 is TGTGCCACCAGTGAGGGGTCGGGACTAGCGGGAGAGGAAGATACGCAGTATTTT.

This chain joins TRBV6-5 and TRBJ1-6; maybe TRBD1 (6 bases). The germline V and J ends were trimmed by 6 bases and 5 bases, with 14 bases remaining between them. Germline V gives CDR1 MNHEY, CDR2 SVGAGI. This CDR3 is 15 amino acids long. As DNA, the CDR3 is TGTGCCAGCAGGAACAGGGATTTCCATAATTCACCCCTCCACTTT. Protein sequence: CASRNRDFHNSPLHF.

This chain uses TRBV7-9 with TRBJ1-2; 8 bases fit TRBD1. The germline V gene encodes CDR1 SEHNR and CDR2 FQNEAQ (reference sequence). J gave up 8 bases and V 4 bases, and 12 bases lay outside the gene matches. This CDR3 region has 15 residues. The CDR3 sequence is CASSSHTGTGGGYTF. For the CDR3, the DNA is TGTGCCAGCAGCTCGCATACCGGGACAGGAGGAGGCTACACCTTC.

The chain combines TRBV5-6 with TRBJ1-2, with a tentative D call TRBD1 (5 bases). This CDR3 has 16 residues. Germline lookup yields CDR1 SGHDT and CDR2 YYEEEE. V was shortened by 3 bases and J by 2 bases, with 17 bases between the two germline ends. The CDR3 DNA reads TGTGCCAGCAGCTCAAATCAGGGAGGGAAAAACTATGGCTACACCTTC. This translates into CASSSNQGGKNYGYTF.

In the case of this clone: At the DNA level, this CDR3 is encoded by other sequences in the same sample as well. This sequence joins TRBV6-5 and TRBJ1-1; D gene ambiguous. The CDR3 is made up of 13 amino acids. Germline assignment: CDR1 MNHEY and CDR2 SVGAGI. The germline V and J ends were trimmed by 0 bases and 1 base, with 3 bases remaining between them. This CDR3 is CASSYSQNTEAFF. The CDR3 DNA sequence: TGTGCCAGCAGTTACTCTCAGAACACTGAAGCTTTCTTT.

This clone was detected once. The chain carries TRBV24-1 and TRBJ2-6; perhaps TRBD1 as D (6 bases). Deletions cut 10 bases from V and 0 bases from J, with 12 bases between. This CDR3 has 15 amino acids. Germline V gene sequence: CDR1 KGHDR, CDR2 SFDVKD. CDR3 bases: TGTGCCACAGGGGGTGTCTACTCTGGGGCCAACGTCCTGACTTTC. It specifies CATGGVYSGANVLTF.

The chain links TRBV5-1 to TRBJ2-5; the D is unclear. This CDR3 has 15 amino acids. CDR1 is SGHRS and CDR2 is YFSETQ in the germline V gene. V was cut by 0 bases and J by 2 bases, with 11 bases left in between. CDR3 sequence: CASSLVGVWQETQYF. The CDR3 DNA follows: TGCGCCAGCAGCTTGGTTGGGGTTTGGCAAGAGACCCAGTACTTC.

This clone was counted a single time. The chain combines TRBV6-5 with TRBJ1-5, with D possibly TRBD1 on 5 matching bases. The CDR3 extends over 14 amino acids. CDR1 and CDR2 from the germline V gene are MNHEY and SVGAGI. V was pared by 6 bases and J by 0 bases, with 9 bases between. The CDR3 sequence: CASSLGPSNQPQHF. CDR3 nucleotides: TGTGCCAGCAGCTTGGGACCTAGCAATCAGCCCCAGCATTTT.